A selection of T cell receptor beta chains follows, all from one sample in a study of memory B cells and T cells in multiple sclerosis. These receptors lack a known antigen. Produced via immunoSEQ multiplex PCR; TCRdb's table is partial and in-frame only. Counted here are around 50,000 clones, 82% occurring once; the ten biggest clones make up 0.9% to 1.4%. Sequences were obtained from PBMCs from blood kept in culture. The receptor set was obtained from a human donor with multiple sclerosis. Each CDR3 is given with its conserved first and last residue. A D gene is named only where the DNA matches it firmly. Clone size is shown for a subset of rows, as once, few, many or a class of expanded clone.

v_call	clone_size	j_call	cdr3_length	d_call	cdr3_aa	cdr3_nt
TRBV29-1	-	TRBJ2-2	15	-	CSVVKGTSNTGELFF	TGCAGCGTTGTTAAAGGGACTTCGAACACCGGGGAGCTGTTTTTT
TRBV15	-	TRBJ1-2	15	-	CATSRDSGRGYGYTF	TGTGCCACCAGCAGAGATTCGGGGCGGGGATATGGCTACACCTTC
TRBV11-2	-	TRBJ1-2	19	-	CASSLDIRDVGLAARGYTF	TGTGCCAGCAGCTTAGATATTCGAGATGTGGGTCTGGCTGCTAGGGGCTACACCTTC
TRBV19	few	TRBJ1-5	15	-	CASSTNTGSNQPQHF	TGTGCCAGTAGTACGAATACCGGGAGCAATCAGCCCCAGCATTTT
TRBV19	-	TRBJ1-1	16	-	CASSDYSRSGNTEAFF	TGTGCCAGTAGTGATTATTCGAGATCTGGGAACACTGAAGCTTTCTTT
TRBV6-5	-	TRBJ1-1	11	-	CASSKWGEAFF	TGTGCCAGCAGTAAATGGGGTGAAGCTTTCTTT
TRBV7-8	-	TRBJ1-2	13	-	CASSLPEDLGYTF	TGTGCCAGCAGCTTACCGGAGGATCTAGGCTACACCTTC
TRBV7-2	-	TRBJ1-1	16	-	CASSPPLRARGVEAFF	TGTGCCAGCAGCCCCCCTTTGAGGGCACGGGGGGTTGAAGCTTTCTTT
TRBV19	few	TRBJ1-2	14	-	CASSIPGVQVGYTF	TGTGCCAGTAGTATCCCCGGGGTGCAGGTTGGCTACACCTTC
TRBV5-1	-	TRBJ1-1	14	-	CASSLGSLNTEAFF	TGCGCCAGCAGTTTGGGCAGCTTGAACACTGAAGCTTTCTTT
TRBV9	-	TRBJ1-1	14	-	CASSVSGARTEAFF	TGTGCCAGCAGCGTATCGGGGGCGCGTACTGAGGCTTTCTTT
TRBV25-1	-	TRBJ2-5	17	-	CASSEYILAGRQETQYF	TGTGCCAGCAGTGAATATATATTGGCAGGTAGACAAGAGACCCAGTACTTC
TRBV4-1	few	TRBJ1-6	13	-	CASSQDRLTPLHF	TGCGCCAGCAGCCAAGATCGACTGACACCCCTCCACTTT
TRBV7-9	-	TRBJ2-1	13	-	CASSSKGPNEQFF	TGTGCCAGCAGCTCCAAGGGGCCCAATGAGCAGTTCTTC
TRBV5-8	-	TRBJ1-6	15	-	CASSLSGGRNSPLHF	TGTGCCAGCAGCTTGTCCGGGGGCAGGAATTCACCCCTCCACTTT
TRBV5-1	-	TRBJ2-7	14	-	CASSLDRSIYEQYF	TGCGCCAGCAGCTTGGACAGATCAATCTACGAGCAGTACTTC
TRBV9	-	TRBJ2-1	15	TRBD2	CASSRETSDYNEQFF	TGTGCCAGCTCTCGAGAGACTAGCGACTACAATGAGCAGTTCTTC
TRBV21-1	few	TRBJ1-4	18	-	CASSKAGQGGEANEKLFF	TGTGCCAGCAGCAAAGCAGGACAGGGGGGAGAGGCTAATGAAAAACTGTTTTTT
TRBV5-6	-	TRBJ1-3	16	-	CASSLAGGLTGNTIYF	TGTGCCAGCAGCTTGGCCGGGGGCCTCACTGGAAACACCATATATTTT
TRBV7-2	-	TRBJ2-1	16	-	CASSLVAISSYNEQFF	TGTGCCAGCAGCCTAGTAGCCATTAGCTCCTACAATGAGCAGTTCTTC
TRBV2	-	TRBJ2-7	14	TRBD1	CASYPGQGSYEQYF	TGTGCCAGCTATCCGGGACAGGGATCCTACGAGCAGTACTTC
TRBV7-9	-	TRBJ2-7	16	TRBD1	CASSASGTGASYEQYF	TGTGCCAGCAGCGCTTCCGGGACAGGGGCCTCCTACGAGCAGTACTTC
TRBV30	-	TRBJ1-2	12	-	CAWSNGLYGYTF	TGTGCCTGGAGTAACGGCCTCTATGGCTACACCTTC
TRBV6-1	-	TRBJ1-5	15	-	CASNREGSSNQPQHF	TGTGCCAGCAATCGGGAAGGCTCTAGCAATCAGCCCCAGCATTTT
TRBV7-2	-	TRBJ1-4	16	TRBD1	CASTVSRGQGAEKLFF	TGTGCCAGCACCGTATCCCGGGGACAGGGGGCCGAAAAACTGTTTTTT
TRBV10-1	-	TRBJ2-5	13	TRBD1	CASSRTGEETQYF	TGCGCCAGCAGTCGCACAGGGGAAGAGACCCAGTACTTC
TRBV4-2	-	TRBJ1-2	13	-	CASSQTSLEGYTF	TGTGCCAGCAGCCAAACCTCTCTCGAGGGCTACACCTTC
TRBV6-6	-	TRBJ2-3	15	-	CASSYVLGPWDTQYF	TGTGCCAGCAGTTACGTTCTGGGTCCATGGGATACGCAGTATTTT
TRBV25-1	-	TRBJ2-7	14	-	CASSADTGTDEQYF	TGTGCCAGCAGTGCGGATACAGGCACTGACGAGCAGTACTTC
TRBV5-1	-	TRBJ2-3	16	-	CASSLDPGGGADTQYF	TGCGCCAGCAGCTTGGACCCGGGGGGCGGTGCAGATACGCAGTATTTT
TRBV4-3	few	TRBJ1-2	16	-	CASSQDRSPPHYGYTF	TGCGCCAGCAGCCAAGATAGAAGTCCCCCTCACTATGGCTACACCTTC
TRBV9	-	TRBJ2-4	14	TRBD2	CASSASGGKNIQYF	TGTGCCAGCAGCGCCTCGGGGGGCAAAAACATTCAGTACTTC
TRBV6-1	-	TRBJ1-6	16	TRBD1	CASSDVPGQYNSPLHF	TGTGCCAGCAGTGATGTCCCGGGACAGTATAATTCACCCCTCCACTTT
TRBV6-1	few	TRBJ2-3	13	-	CASSGPITDTQYF	TGTGCCAGCAGTGGACCGATCACAGATACGCAGTATTTT
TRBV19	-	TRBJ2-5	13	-	CASSIRGVETQYF	TGTGCCAGTAGTATTCGAGGGGTCGAGACCCAGTACTTC
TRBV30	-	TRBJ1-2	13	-	CAWNPGGNYGYTF	TGTGCCTGGAATCCGGGTGGAAACTATGGCTACACCTTC
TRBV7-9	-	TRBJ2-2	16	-	CASSLTWERGAGELFF	TGTGCCAGCAGCTTAACTTGGGAAAGGGGCGCCGGGGAGCTGTTTTTT
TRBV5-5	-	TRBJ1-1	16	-	CASSLDFGTANTEAFF	TGTGCCAGCAGCTTGGATTTTGGTACAGCGAACACTGAAGCTTTCTTT
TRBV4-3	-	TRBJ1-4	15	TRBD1	CASSQDQGASEKLFF	TGCGCCAGCAGCCAAGATCAGGGGGCGAGTGAAAAACTGTTTTTT
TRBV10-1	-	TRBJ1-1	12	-	CASQAARGEAFF	TGCGCCAGCCAGGCGGCAAGGGGTGAAGCTTTCTTT
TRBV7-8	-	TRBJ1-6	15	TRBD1	CASSLGNRGRSPLHF	TGTGCCAGCAGCTTAGGCAACAGGGGGCGGTCACCCCTCCACTTT
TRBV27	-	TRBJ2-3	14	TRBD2	CASSFQRGPDTQYF	TGTGCCAGCAGTTTCCAGCGGGGACCAGATACGCAGTATTTT
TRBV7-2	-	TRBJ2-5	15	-	CASSPNPGAWETQYF	TGTGCCAGCAGCCCTAATCCTGGTGCCTGGGAGACCCAGTACTTC
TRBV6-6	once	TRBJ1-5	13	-	CASSYDRYQPQHF	TGTGCCAGCAGTTACGACAGATATCAGCCCCAGCATTTT
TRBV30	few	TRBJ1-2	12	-	CAWSTRVYGYTF	TGTGCCTGGAGCACCCGTGTCTATGGCTACACCTTC
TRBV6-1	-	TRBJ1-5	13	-	CASSESTGLPQHF	TGTGCCAGCAGTGAATCGACAGGATTGCCCCAGCATTTT
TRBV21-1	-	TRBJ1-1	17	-	CASSKITAPRGIAEAFF	TGTGCCAGCAGCAAAATTACAGCCCCGAGGGGGATCGCTGAAGCTTTCTTT
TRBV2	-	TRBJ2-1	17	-	CASSVPLEGPLGNEQFF	TGTGCCAGCAGTGTTCCTCTTGAAGGCCCCCTCGGTAATGAGCAGTTCTTC
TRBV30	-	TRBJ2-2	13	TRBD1	CAWRTGGTGELFF	TGTGCCTGGCGGACAGGCGGCACCGGGGAGCTGTTTTTT
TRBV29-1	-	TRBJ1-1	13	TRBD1	CSVVGQGGTEAFF	TGCAGCGTTGTCGGACAGGGGGGGACTGAAGCTTTCTTT
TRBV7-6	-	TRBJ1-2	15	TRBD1	CASSPTTGANYGYTF	TGTGCCAGCAGCCCCACGACAGGGGCGAATTATGGCTACACCTTC
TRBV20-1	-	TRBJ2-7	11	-	CSATLTYEQYF	TGCAGTGCTACCCTCACCTACGAGCAGTACTTC
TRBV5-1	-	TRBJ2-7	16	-	CASSYGVGSPTYEQYF	TGCGCCAGCAGTTATGGTGTTGGGTCCCCCACCTACGAGCAGTACTTC
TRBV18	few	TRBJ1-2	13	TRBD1	CASSPTGAYGYTF	TGTGCCAGCTCACCAACAGGGGCCTATGGCTACACCTTC
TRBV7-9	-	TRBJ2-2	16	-	CASSLFAGTYTGELFF	TGTGCCAGCAGCTTATTTGCAGGGACCTACACCGGGGAGCTGTTTTTT
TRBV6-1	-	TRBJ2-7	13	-	CATPPDSFYEQYF	TGTGCCACGCCCCCGGACAGCTTCTACGAGCAGTACTTC
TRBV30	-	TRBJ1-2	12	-	CATTGPNYGYTF	TGTGCCACGACAGGACCCAACTATGGCTACACCTTC
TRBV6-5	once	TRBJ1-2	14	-	CASKPTGLRGGYTF	TGTGCCAGCAAACCGACTGGATTGCGGGGTGGCTACACCTTC
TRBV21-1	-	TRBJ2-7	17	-	CASSVYTGTLSSYEQYF	TGTGCCAGCAGCGTATACACCGGGACCCTGAGCTCCTACGAGCAGTACTTC
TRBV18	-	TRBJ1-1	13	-	CASSRTGNTEAFF	TGTGCCAGCTCGAGGACGGGGAACACTGAAGCTTTCTTT